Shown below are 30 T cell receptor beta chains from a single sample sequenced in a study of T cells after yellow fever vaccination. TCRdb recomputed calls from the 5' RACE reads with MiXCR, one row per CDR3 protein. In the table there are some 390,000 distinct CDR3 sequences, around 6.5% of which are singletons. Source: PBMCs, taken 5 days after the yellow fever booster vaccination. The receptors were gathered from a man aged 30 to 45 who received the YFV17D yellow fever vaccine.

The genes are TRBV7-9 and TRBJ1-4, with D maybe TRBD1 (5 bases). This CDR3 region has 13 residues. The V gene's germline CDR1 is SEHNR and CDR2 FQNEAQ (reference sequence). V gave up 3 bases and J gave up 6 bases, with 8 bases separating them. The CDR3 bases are TGTGCCAGCAGCTTTGGGGCGGATGAAAAACTGTTTTTT. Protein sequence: CASSFGADEKLFF.

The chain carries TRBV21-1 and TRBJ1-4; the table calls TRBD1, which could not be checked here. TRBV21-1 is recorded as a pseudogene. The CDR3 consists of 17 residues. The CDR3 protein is CARSMTGDFSTNEKLFF. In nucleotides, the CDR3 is TGTGCCAGGAGCATGACAGGGGATTTCTCAACTAATGAAAAACTGTTTTTT.

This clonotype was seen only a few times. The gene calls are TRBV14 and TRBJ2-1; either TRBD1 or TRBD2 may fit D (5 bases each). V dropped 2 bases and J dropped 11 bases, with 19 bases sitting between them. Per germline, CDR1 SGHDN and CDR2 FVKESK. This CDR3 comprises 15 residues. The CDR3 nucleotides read TGTGCCAGCAGCCAATTTCGGGGACCCACCGCGCAGCAGTTCTTC. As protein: CASSQFRGPTAQQFF. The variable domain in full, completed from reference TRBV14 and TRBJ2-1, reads EAGVTQFPSHSVIEKGQTVTLRCDPISGHDNLYWYRRVMGKEIKFLLHFVKESKQDESGMPNNRFLAERTGGTYSTLKVQPAELEDSGVYFCASSQFRGPTAQQFFGPGTRLTVL.

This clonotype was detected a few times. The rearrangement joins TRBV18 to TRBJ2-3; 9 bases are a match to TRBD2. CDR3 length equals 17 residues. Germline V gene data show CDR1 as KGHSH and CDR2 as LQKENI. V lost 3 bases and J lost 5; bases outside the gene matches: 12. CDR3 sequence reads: CASSPSTSGSTGDTQYF. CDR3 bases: TGTGCCAGCTCACCGTCGACTAGCGGCTCAACTGGAGATACGCAGTATTTT.

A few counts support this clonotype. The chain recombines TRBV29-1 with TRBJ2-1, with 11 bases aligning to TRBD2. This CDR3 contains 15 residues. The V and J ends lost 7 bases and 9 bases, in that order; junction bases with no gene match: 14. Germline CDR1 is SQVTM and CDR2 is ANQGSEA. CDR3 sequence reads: CSADLAGGHGIEQFF. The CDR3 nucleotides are TGCAGCGCAGATTTAGCGGGAGGGCATGGGATTGAGCAGTTCTTC.

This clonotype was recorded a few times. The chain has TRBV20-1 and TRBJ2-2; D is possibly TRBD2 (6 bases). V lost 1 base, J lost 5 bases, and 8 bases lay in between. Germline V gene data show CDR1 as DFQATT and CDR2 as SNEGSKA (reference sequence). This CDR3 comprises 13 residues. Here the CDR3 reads CSARAGRTGELFF. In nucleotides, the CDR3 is TGCAGTGCTAGAGCCGGGAGAACCGGGGAGCTGTTTTTT.

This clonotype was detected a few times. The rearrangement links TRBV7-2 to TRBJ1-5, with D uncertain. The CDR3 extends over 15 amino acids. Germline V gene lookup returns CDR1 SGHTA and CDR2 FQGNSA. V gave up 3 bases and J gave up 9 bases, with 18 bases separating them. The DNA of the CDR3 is TGTGCCAGCAGCTTCCAACCGGGCCCCAAGGCGCCCCAGCATTTT. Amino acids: CASSFQPGPKAPQHF.

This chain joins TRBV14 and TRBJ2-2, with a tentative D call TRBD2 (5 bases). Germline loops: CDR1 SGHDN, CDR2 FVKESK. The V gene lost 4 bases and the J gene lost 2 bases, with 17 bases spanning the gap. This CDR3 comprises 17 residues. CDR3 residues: CASSLREVVHNTGELFF. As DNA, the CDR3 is TGTGCCAGCAGCCTACGGGAAGTAGTCCATAACACCGGGGAGCTGTTTTTT.

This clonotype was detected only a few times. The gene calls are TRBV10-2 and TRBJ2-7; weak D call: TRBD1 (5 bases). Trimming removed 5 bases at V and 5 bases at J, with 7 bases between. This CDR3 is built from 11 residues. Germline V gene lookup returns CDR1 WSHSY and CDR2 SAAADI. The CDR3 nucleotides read TGCGCCAGCAGTATGGACAACGAGCAGTACTTC. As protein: CASSMDNEQYF.

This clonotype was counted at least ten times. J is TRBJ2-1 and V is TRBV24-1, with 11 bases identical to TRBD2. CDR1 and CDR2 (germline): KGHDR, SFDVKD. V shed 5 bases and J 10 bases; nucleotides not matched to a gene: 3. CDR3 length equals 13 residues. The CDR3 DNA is TGTGCCACCAGTGTCCGACTAGCGGGGGAGCAGTTCTTC. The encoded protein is CATSVRLAGEQFF.

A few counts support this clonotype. The CDR3 bases are TGTGCCAGCAGCCCATCAGCGGGAGGCTCCTACGAGCAGTACTTC. It specifies CASSPSAGGSYEQYF. The gene calls are TRBV3-1 and TRBJ2-7; 9 bases agree with TRBD2. The CDR3 runs 15 residues. In germline, CDR1 is LGHDT, CDR2 YNNKEL (reference sequence). V gave up 4 bases and J gave up 0 bases; unmatched junction bases: 4.

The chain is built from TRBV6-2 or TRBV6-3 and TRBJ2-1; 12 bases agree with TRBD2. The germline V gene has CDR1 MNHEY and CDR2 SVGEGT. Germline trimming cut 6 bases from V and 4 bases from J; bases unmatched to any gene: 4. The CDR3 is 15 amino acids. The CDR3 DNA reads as TGTGCCAGCAGAACAGGACTAGCGGGGTACAATGAGCAGTTCTTC. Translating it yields CASRTGLAGYNEQFF.

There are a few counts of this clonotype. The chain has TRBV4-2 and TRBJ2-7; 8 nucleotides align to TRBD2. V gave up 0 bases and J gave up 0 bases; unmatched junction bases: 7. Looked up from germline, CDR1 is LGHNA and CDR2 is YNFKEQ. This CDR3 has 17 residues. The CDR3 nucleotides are TGTGCCAGCAGCCAAGACGTGGCGGGACTAGGCTCCTACGAGCAGTACTTC. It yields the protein CASSQDVAGLGSYEQYF.

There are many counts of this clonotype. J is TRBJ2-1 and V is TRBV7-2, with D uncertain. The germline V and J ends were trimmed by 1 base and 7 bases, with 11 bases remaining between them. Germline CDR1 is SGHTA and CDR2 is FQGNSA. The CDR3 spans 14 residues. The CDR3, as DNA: TGTGCCAGCAGCTTAGATGGTAATTCTAATGAGCAGTTCTTC. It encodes CASSLDGNSNEQFF. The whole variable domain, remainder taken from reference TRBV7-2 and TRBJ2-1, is GAGVSQSPSNKVTEKGKDVELRCDPISGHTALYWYRQSLGQGLEFLIYFQGNSAPDKSGLPSDRFSAERTGGSVSTLTIQRTQQEDSAVYLCASSLDGNSNEQFFGPGTRLTVL.

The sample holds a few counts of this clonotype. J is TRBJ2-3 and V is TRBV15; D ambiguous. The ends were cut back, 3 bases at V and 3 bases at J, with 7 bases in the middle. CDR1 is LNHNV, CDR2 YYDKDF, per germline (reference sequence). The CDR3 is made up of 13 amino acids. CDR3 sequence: CATSRIGTDTQYF. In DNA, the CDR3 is TGTGCCACCAGCAGGATCGGGACAGATACGCAGTATTTT. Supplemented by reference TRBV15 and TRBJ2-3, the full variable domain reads DAMVIQNPRYQVTQFGKPVTLSCSQTLNHNVMYWYQQKSSQAPKLLFHYYDKDFNNEADTPDNFQSRRPNTSFCFLDIRSPGLGDTAMYLCATSRIGTDTQYFGPGTRLTVL.

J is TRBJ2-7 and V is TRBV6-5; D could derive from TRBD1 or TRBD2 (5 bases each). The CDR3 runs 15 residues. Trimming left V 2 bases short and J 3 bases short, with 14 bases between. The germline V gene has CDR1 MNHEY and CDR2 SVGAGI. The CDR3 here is CASSYTPGPRYEQYF. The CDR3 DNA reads TGTGCCAGCAGTTACACCCCGGGGCCCCGCTACGAGCAGTACTTC.

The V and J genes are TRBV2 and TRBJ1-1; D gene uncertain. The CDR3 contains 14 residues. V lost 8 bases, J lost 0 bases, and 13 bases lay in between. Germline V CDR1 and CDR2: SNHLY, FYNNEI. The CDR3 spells CASQRILMNTEAFF. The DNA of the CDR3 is TGTGCCAGCCAGCGCATTCTTATGAACACTGAAGCTTTCTTT. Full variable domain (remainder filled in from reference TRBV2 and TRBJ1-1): EPEVTQTPSHQVTQMGQEVILRCVPISNHLYFYWYRQILGQKVEFLVSFYNNEISEKSEIFDDQFSVERPDGSNFTLKIRSTKLEDSAMYFCASQRILMNTEAFFGQGTRLTVV.

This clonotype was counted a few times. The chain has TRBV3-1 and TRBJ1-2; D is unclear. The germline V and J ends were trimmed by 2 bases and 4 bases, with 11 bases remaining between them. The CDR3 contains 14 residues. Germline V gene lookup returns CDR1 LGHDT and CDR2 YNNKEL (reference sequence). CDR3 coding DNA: TGTGCCAGCAGCCAATCGGGCGGATTCTATGGCTACACCTTC. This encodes CASSQSGGFYGYTF.

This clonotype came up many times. The CDR3 DNA is TGCGCCTCAAGCGGGGGCACGAACACCGGGGAGCTGTTTTTT. It encodes CASSGGTNTGELFF. The rearrangement uses TRBV5-1 and TRBJ2-2; 8 bases agree with TRBD2. Trimming took 10 bases from V and 0 from J; bases not matched to a gene: 5. The V gene's germline CDR1 is SGHRS and CDR2 YFSETQ. This CDR3 region has 14 residues.

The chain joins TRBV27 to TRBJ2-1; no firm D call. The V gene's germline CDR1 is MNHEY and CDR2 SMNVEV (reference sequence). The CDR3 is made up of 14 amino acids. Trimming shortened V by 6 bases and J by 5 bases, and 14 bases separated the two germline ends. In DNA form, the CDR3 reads TGTGCCAGCAGGCCCGCACCTAGGGACAATGAGCAGTTCTTC. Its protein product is CASRPAPRDNEQFF.

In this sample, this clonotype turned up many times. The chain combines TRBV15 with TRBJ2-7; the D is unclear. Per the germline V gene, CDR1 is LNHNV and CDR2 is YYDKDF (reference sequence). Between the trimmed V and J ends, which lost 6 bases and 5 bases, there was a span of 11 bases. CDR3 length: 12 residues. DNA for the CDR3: TGTGCCACCAGGGAGTTGGGCCACGAGCAGTACTTC. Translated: CATRELGHEQYF.

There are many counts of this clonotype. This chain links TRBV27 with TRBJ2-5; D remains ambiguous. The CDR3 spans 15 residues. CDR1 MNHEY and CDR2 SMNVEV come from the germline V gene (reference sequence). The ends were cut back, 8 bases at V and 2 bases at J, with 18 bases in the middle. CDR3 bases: TGTGCCAGCCGACCCAAAGGCACAATTCAAGAGACCCAGTACTTC. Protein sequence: CASRPKGTIQETQYF.

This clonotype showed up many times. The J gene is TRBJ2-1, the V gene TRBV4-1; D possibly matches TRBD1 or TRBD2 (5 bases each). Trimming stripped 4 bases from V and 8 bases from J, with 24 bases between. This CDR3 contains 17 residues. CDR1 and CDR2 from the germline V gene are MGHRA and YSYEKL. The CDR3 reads CASSRIHEGTKGDEQFF. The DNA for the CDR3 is TGCGCCAGCAGCCGAATCCACGAGGGGACCAAAGGGGATGAGCAGTTCTTC.

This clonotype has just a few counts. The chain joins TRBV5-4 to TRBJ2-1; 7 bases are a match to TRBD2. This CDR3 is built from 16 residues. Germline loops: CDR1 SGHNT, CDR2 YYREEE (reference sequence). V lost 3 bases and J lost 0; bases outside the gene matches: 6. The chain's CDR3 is CASSSGLVSSYNEQFF. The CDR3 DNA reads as TGTGCCAGCAGCTCCGGACTAGTCTCCTCCTACAATGAGCAGTTCTTC. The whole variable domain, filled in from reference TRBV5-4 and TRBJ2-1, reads ETGVTQSPTHLIKTRGQQVTLRCSSQSGHNTVSWYQQALGQGPQFIFQYYREEENGRGNFPPRFSGLQFPNYSSELNVNALELDDSALYLCASSSGLVSSYNEQFFGPGTRLTVL.

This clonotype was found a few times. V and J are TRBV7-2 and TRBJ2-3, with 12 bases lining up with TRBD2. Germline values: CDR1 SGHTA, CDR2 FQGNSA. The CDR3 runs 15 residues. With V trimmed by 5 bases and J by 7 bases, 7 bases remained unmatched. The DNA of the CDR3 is TGTGCCAGCAGCCCACTGACTAGCGGGAGTTATACGCAGTATTTT. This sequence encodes CASSPLTSGSYTQYF.

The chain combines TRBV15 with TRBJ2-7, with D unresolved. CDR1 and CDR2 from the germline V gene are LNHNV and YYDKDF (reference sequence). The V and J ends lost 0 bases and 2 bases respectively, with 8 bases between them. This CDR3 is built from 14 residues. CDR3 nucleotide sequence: TGTGCCACCAGCAGAGATAAAAGAGCCTACGAGCAGTACTTC. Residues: CATSRDKRAYEQYF. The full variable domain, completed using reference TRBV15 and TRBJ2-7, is DAMVIQNPRYQVTQFGKPVTLSCSQTLNHNVMYWYQQKSSQAPKLLFHYYDKDFNNEADTPDNFQSRRPNTSFCFLDIRSPGLGDTAMYLCATSRDKRAYEQYFGPGTRLTVT.

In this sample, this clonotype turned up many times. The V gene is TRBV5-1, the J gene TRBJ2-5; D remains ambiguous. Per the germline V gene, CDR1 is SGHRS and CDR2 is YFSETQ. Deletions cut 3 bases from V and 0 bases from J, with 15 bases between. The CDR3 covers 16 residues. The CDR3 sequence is CASSSPLEGHQETQYF. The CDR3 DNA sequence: TGCGCCAGCAGCTCGCCTCTAGAAGGCCACCAAGAGACCCAGTACTTC. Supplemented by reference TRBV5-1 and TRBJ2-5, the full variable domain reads KAGVTQTPRYLIKTRGQQVTLSCSPISGHRSVSWYQQTPGQGLQFLFEYFSETQRNKGNFPGRFSGRQFSNSRSEMNVSTLELGDSALYLCASSSPLEGHQETQYFGPGTRLLVL.

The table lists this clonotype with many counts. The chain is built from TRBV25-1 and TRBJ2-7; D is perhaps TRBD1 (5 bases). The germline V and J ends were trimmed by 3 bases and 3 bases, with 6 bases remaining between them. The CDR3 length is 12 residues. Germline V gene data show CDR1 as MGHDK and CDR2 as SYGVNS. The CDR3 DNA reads TGTGCCAGCAGTGATCAGGGCTACGAGCAGTACTTC. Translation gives CASSDQGYEQYF.

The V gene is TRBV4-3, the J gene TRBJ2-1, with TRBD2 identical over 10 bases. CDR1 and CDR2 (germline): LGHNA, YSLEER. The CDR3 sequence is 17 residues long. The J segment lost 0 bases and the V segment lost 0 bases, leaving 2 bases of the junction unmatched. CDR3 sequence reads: CASSQDPSGSSYNEQFF. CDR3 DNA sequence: TGCGCCAGCAGCCAAGATCCTAGCGGGAGCTCCTACAATGAGCAGTTCTTC.

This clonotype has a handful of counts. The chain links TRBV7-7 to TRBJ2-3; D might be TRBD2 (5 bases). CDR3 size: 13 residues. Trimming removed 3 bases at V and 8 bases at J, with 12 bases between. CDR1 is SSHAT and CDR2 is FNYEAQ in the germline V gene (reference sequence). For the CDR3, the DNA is TGTGCCAGCAGCTTGGTCCCTCTAGCTACGCAGTATTTT. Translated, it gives CASSLVPLATQYF.